This T cell receptor beta chain was observed in a study of T cell responses to AZD1222 COVID-19 vaccine. Whole-study findings and limits: Reportedly, nearly half of unique spike TCRs recognized epitopes outside B.1.351/B.1.1.7 mutations. Every sample of the repertoires postdated the peak T cell response.

In regard to this clone: The antigen remains undetermined.

Generated by immunoSEQ multiplex PCR, the TCRdb table keeps only in-frame clones and is missing some. Of over 150,000 clones in the sample, over 75% were seen once. The source is an adult in good health. Sequencing used peripheral blood, obtained on day 0 of AZD1222 vaccination.

DNA of the CDR3: TGTGCCAGCTCACCACCGGACCGATACGAGCAGTACGTC. Translation: CASSPPDRYEQYV. The V call is TRBV18, the J call TRBJ2-7; D is ambiguous. Germline lookup yields CDR1 KGHSH and CDR2 LQKENI. There are 13 residues in the CDR3. V lost 0 bases to trimming and J lost 4 bases, with 7 bases between them.